A single sample is the source of the 21 T cell receptor beta chains below, sequenced in a study of OX40 agonist ivuxolimab in advanced cancers. Library creation used the immunoSEQ multiplex PCR assay. Sourced from immuneACCESS, this table was stored by TCRdb with only in-frame sequences that have V and J called. A share of the clones is absent; for the studies checked, an unresolved V gene accounts for under half, and the remainder has no known explanation. The sample table records tens of thousands of clones; more than 75% of these occur just once. In total, the top ten clones hold about 4.5% of the sample. Sequencing used CD4+ or CD8+ T cells sorted from blood, obtained in a trial of the OX40 agonist ivuxolimab. The receptors here all came from an adult with an advanced solid tumor such as melanoma, head and neck, liver or kidney cancer.

This chain links TRBV7-9 with TRBJ1-2; no reliable D call. Germline V gives CDR1 SEHNR, CDR2 FQNEAQ (reference sequence). With 3 bases removed from V and 3 bases from J, the gap between germline ends came to 11 bases. The CDR3 is 14 amino acids. The CDR3 coding sequence is TGTGCCAGCAGCTTGGGAGGGAGTGACTATGGCTACACCTTC. This translates into CASSLGGSDYGYTF.

The J gene is TRBJ2-2, the V gene TRBV6-1; 8 bases are a match to TRBD1. CDR1 and CDR2 (germline): MNHNS, SASEGT. CDR3 size: 15 residues. V trimming: 9 bases; J trimming: 0 bases; junction bases outside the gene matches: 6. The CDR3 nucleotides read TGTGCCAGTCAGGACAGGGCCTCGAACACCGGGGAGCTGTTTTTT. Translating gives CASQDRASNTGELFF.

V usage is TRBV30 and J usage is TRBJ1-1; the D is unclear. CDR3 length: 10 residues. V lost 1 base to trimming and J lost 4 bases, with 1 base between them. Germline loops: CDR1 GTSNPN, CDR2 SVGIG (reference sequence). The CDR3 here is CAWSATEAFF. The CDR3 DNA follows: TGTGCCTGGAGTGCCACTGAAGCTTTCTTT.

The rearrangement joins TRBV19 to TRBJ2-1; no clear D. Deletions cut 4 bases from V and 0 bases from J, with 16 bases between. This CDR3 comprises 17 residues. Germline V gene lookup returns CDR1 LNHDA and CDR2 SQIVND (reference sequence). The CDR3 protein is CASSNPRRPSSYNEQFF. The DNA of the CDR3 is TGTGCCAGTAGTAACCCCAGGCGGCCTAGCTCCTACAATGAGCAGTTCTTC.

The J gene is TRBJ1-2, the V gene TRBV2; the D gene is possibly TRBD1 (5 bases). Trimming left V 9 bases short and J 7 bases short, with 12 bases between. The CDR3 is 11 amino acids. The germline V gene has CDR1 SNHLY and CDR2 FYNNEI. CDR3 region: CASGGLVGYTF. CDR3 nucleotides: TGTGCCAGTGGGGGGTTGGTTGGCTACACCTTC.

This clone was counted only a few times. The CDR3 coding sequence is TGTGCCAGCTATCTACAGGGATACTACAATGAGCAGTTCTTC. Protein sequence: CASYLQGYYNEQFF. The V gene is TRBV2, the J gene TRBJ2-1, with D maybe TRBD1 (6 bases). The CDR3 runs to 14 residues. V was pared by 8 bases and J by 3 bases, with 14 bases between. CDR1 and CDR2 (germline): SNHLY, FYNNEI.

This clone was recorded only once. This chain uses TRBV5-6 with TRBJ2-3; possible D gene TRBD2, 5 bases. Germline V gene data show CDR1 as SGHDT and CDR2 as YYEEEE. This CDR3 is 14 amino acids long. Trimming removed 2 bases from V and 1 base from J, with 8 bases in between. The CDR3 nucleotides read TGTGCCAGCAGCTTAGGAGCGGGCACAGATACGCAGTATTTT. It codes for CASSLGAGTDTQYF. Variable domain in full (rest from reference TRBV5-6 and TRBJ2-3): DAGVTQSPTHLIKTRGQQVTLRCSPKSGHDTVSWYQQALGQGPQFIFQYYEEEERQRGNFPDRFSGHQFPNYSSELNVNALLLGDSALYLCASSLGAGTDTQYFGPGTRLTVL.

The chain is built from TRBV5-4 and TRBJ2-5, with D perhaps TRBD1 or TRBD2 (5 bases each). This CDR3 region has 16 residues. Germline CDR1 is SGHNT and CDR2 is YYREEE (reference sequence). V gave up 4 bases and J gave up 0 bases, with 16 bases separating them. CDR3 nucleotides: TGTGCCAGCAGCCCGACTATATGGGGGAACCAAGAGACCCAGTACTTC. Translated: CASSPTIWGNQETQYF.

The gene calls are TRBV9 and TRBJ2-2, with TRBD1 identical over 8 bases. Germline V CDR1 and CDR2: SGDLS, YYNGEE. V gave up 7 bases and J gave up 3 bases; unmatched junction bases: 2. The CDR3 contains 13 residues. This CDR3 is CASGQGDTGELFF. For the CDR3, the DNA is TGTGCCAGCGGACAGGGCGACACCGGGGAGCTGTTTTTT.

V and J are TRBV6-5 and TRBJ2-5, with 7 bases fitting TRBD1. The DNA matches TRBJ2-7 better at its end, which makes the J call doubtful. The CDR3 runs to 13 residues. Germline V lookup: CDR1 MNHEY, CDR2 SVGAGI. Here the CDR3 DNA reads TGTGCCAGCAGCCCGGGACAGACCTACGAGCAGTACTTC. Its translation: CASSPGQTYEQYF.

This chain uses TRBV2 with TRBJ2-3; D unresolved. The length of the CDR3 is 13 residues. Trimming stripped 4 bases from V and 2 bases from J, with 7 bases between. CDR1 is SNHLY and CDR2 is FYNNEI in the germline V gene. Written as DNA, the CDR3 is TGTGCCAGCAGTGCCCCGGTCACAGATACGCAGTATTTT. This codes for CASSAPVTDTQYF.

This clone was recorded a few times. CDR3 in DNA: TGTGCCAGCAGCCAAGTAGGTGGTTACGCCTACGAGCAGTACTTC. This sequence encodes CASSQVGGYAYEQYF. The chain has TRBV14 and TRBJ2-7; D not certain. CDR1 is SGHDN and CDR2 is FVKESK in the germline V gene. V lost 1 base to trimming and J lost 2 bases, with 12 bases between them. The CDR3 extends over 15 amino acids. The full variable domain, rest sourced from reference TRBV14 and TRBJ2-7, is EAGVTQFPSHSVIEKGQTVTLRCDPISGHDNLYWYRRVMGKEIKFLLHFVKESKQDESGMPNNRFLAERTGGTYSTLKVQPAELEDSGVYFCASSQVGGYAYEQYFGPGTRLTVT.

The rearrangement joins TRBV18 to TRBJ2-5; the D is unclear. Trimming took 2 bases from V and 5 from J, leaving 9 bases between them. Germline lookup yields CDR1 KGHSH and CDR2 LQKENI. This CDR3 spans 13 amino acids. The CDR3 DNA sequence: TGTGCCAGCTCACCAAGTGTGAGGGAGACCCAGTACTTC. Protein product: CASSPSVRETQYF. The variable domain in full, completed from reference TRBV18 and TRBJ2-5, reads NAGVMQNPRHLVRRRGQEARLRCSPMKGHSHVYWYRQLPEEGLKFMVYLQKENIIDESGMPKERFSAEFPKEGPSILRIQQVVRGDSAAYFCASSPSVRETQYFGPGTRLLVL.

The chain combines TRBV30 with TRBJ2-3; the match to TRBD2 covers 8 bases. V gave up 2 bases and J gave up 2 bases; unmatched junction bases: 3. The germline gives CDR1 GTSNPN, CDR2 SVGIG (reference sequence). CDR3 length: 14 residues. CDR3 sequence reads: CAWSLAGITDTQYF. The CDR3 DNA reads TGTGCCTGGAGTTTAGCGGGAATCACAGATACGCAGTATTTT.

The J gene is TRBJ2-3, the V gene TRBV7-8; 14 nucleotides match TRBD2. This CDR3 spans 16 amino acids. Germline loops: CDR1 SGHVS, CDR2 FQNEAQ. Trimming removed 5 bases from V and 6 bases from J; junction bases left unmatched: 7. The CDR3 bases are TGTGCCAGCAGCAGGGGACTAGCGGGAGTTGGGGATACGCAGTATTTT. This codes for CASSRGLAGVGDTQYF. Full variable domain (outside the CDR3, taken from reference TRBV7-8 and TRBJ2-3): GAGVSQSPRYKVAKRGQDVALRCDPISGHVSLFWYQQALGQGPEFLTYFQNEAQLDKSGLPSDRFFAERPEGSVSTLKIQRTQQEDSAVYLCASSRGLAGVGDTQYFGPGTRLTVL.

The gene calls are TRBV7-9 and TRBJ1-3, with no clear D. Germline CDR1 and CDR2: SEHNR and FQNEAQ (reference sequence). This CDR3 comprises 13 residues. Trimming pared 4 bases from V and 4 bases from J, leaving 8 bases between. CDR3 loop: CASSSGWGNTIYF. DNA of the CDR3: TGTGCCAGCAGCTCCGGGTGGGGAAACACCATATATTTT.

The J gene is TRBJ2-6, the V gene TRBV19; 7 bases align to TRBD1. The CDR3 loop spans 18 amino acids. V lost 5 bases and J lost 0; bases outside the gene matches: 10. CDR1 LNHDA and CDR2 SQIVND come from the germline V gene (reference sequence). CDR3 region: CASSYRQGRSSGANVLTF. As DNA, the CDR3 is TGTGCCAGTAGTTACCGACAGGGAAGAAGCTCTGGGGCCAACGTCCTGACTTTC.

The chain uses TRBV5-6 and TRBJ2-3; D call uncertain. Trimming removed 3 bases from V and 2 bases from J, with 13 bases in between. Germline V lookup: CDR1 SGHDT, CDR2 YYEEEE. There are 15 residues in the CDR3. The CDR3 sequence: CASSSVTIYTDTQYF. CDR3 coding DNA: TGTGCCAGCAGCTCCGTGACGATATACACAGATACGCAGTATTTT.

This chain connects TRBV15 to TRBJ1-3; a weak D match, TRBD1 (5 bases). The CDR3 contains 14 residues. From germline, CDR1 is LNHNV and CDR2 YYDKDF (reference sequence). V gave up 8 bases and J gave up 0 bases, with 11 bases separating them. The CDR3 loop is CATRERGSGNTIYF. CDR3 nucleotide sequence: TGTGCCACCCGTGAAAGGGGCTCTGGAAACACCATATATTTT.

The gene calls are TRBV29-1 and TRBJ1-2; D gene uncertain. CDR3 length: 9 residues. With 5 bases removed from V and 14 bases from J, the gap between germline ends came to 12 bases. CDR1 is SQVTM and CDR2 is ANQGSEA in the germline V gene. CDR3 loop: CSVSSPFTF. For the CDR3, the DNA is TGCAGCGTTTCCAGCCCATTTACCTTC.

This chain uses TRBV7-9 with TRBJ1-2; D uncertain. The V end lost 1 base, the J end lost 4 bases, and 10 bases lay between the germline ends. Germline V CDR1 and CDR2: SEHNR, FQNEAQ (reference sequence). The CDR3 spans 14 residues. This chain's CDR3 is CASSLEGGGYGYTF. In nucleotides, the CDR3 is TGTGCCAGCAGCTTAGAGGGAGGAGGCTATGGCTACACCTTC.